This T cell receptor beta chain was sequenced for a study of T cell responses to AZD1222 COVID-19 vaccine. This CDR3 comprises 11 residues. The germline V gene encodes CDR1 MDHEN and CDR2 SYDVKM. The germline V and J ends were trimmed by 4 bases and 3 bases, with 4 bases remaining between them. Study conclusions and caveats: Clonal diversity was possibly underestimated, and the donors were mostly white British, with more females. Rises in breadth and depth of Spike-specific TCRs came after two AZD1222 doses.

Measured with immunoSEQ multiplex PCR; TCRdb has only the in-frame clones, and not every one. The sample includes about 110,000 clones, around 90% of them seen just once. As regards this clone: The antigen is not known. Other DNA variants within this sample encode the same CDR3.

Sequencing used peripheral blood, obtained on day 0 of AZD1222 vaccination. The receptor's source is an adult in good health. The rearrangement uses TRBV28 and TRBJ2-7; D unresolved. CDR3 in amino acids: CASSSLYEQYF. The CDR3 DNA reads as TGTGCCAGCAGTTCTCTCTACGAGCAGTACTTC.